The 23 T cell receptor beta chains below were found in one sample sequenced in a study of blood T cell repertoires in COVID-19. Here immunoSEQ multiplex PCR was the method, and the copy in TCRdb shows in-frame clones only, minus some. Seen here are about 70,000 clones, about four fifths observed once, and the top ten hold roughly 20%. Material for sequencing was peripheral blood. The receptors originated from a woman aged 70-85 years with acute or convalescent COVID-19.

The chain uses TRBV5-1 and TRBJ2-7; 7 bases are shared with TRBD1. The CDR3 is 14 amino acids. Germline loops: CDR1 SGHRS, CDR2 YFSETQ. J lost 3 bases, V lost 2 bases, and 5 bases had no gene match. CDR3 DNA: TGCGCCAGCAGCTTCCGGGACAGCCTCTACGAGCAGTACTTC. Its protein is CASSFRDSLYEQYF.

The rearrangement uses TRBV11-3 and TRBJ1-3, with D perhaps matching TRBD1 (5 bases). Per the germline V gene, CDR1 is SGHNT and CDR2 is YENEEA. This CDR3 is built from 15 residues. V was cut by 2 bases and J by 3 bases, with 11 bases left in between. The CDR3 nucleotides read TGTGCCAGCAGCTTATCAAGGGGAAGTGGAAACACCATATATTTT. This translates into CASSLSRGSGNTIYF.

With regard to this clone: The conserved final phenylalanine or tryptophan is absent from the CDR3, which likely points to a read error. No DNA is shown, since the ends of the CDR3 on it are uncertain; the CDR3 is the one TCRdb lists. V usage is TRBV15 and J usage is TRBJ1-2; no check of the table's D call, TRBD1, against the DNA was made. The CDR3 totals 14 residues, both ends included. Germline CDR1 is LNHNV and CDR2 is YYDKDF (reference sequence). CDR3 protein: CATSTRTGTGHYIS.

The chain combines TRBV18 with TRBJ2-2, with TRBD1 as a possible D gene (6 bases). In germline, CDR1 is KGHSH, CDR2 LQKENI. Trimming took 3 bases from V and 0 from J, leaving 14 bases between them. The CDR3 has 17 residues. The CDR3 region is CASSPQGQGPNTGELFF. The DNA of the CDR3 is TGTGCCAGCTCACCCCAGGGGCAGGGCCCGAACACCGGGGAGCTGTTTTTT.

As DNA, the CDR3 is TGCAGCGCGAGTTCCCCGAGATCTGACTATGGCTACACCTTC. Protein sequence: CSASSPRSDYGYTF. This chain connects TRBV29-1 to TRBJ1-2, with D unresolved. The CDR3 is 14 residues long. The V end was cut by 7 bases, the J end by 3 bases, with 18 bases between. Per the germline V gene, CDR1 is SQVTM and CDR2 is ANQGSEA. The variable domain in full, with the rest retrieved from reference TRBV29-1 and TRBJ1-2, is SAVISQKPSRDICQRGTSLTIQCQVDSQVTMMFWYRQQPGQSLTLIATANQGSEATYESGFVIDKFPISRPNLTFSTLTVSNMSPEDSSIYLCSASSPRSDYGYTFGSGTRLTVV.

The V and J genes are TRBV6-4 and TRBJ1-3; D is ambiguous. Germline values: CDR1 MRHNA, CDR2 SNTAGT. V gave up 0 bases and J gave up 0 bases, with 12 bases separating them. The CDR3 length is 17 residues. The CDR3 is CASSDSKSGCSGNTIYF. CDR3 nucleotide sequence: TGTGCCAGCAGTGACTCGAAATCGGGGTGCTCTGGAAACACCATATATTTT.

The chain uses TRBV5-5 and TRBJ2-5; TRBD1 matches 9 bases. The CDR3 sequence is 14 residues long. J lost 4 bases, V lost 4 bases, and 5 bases had no gene match. In germline, CDR1 is SGHKS, CDR2 YYEKEE (reference sequence). CDR3 loop: CASSMGQGRETQYF. CDR3 DNA sequence: TGTGCCAGCAGCATGGGACAGGGTAGAGAGACCCAGTACTTC.

CDR3 coding DNA: TGCGCCAGCAGCTGGACCCCGGGACTAGCGGGTGGTGAGCAGTTCTTC. Amino acids: CASSWTPGLAGGEQFF. The rearrangement joins TRBV5-1 to TRBJ2-1; 12 bases fit TRBD2. The CDR3 is 16 amino acids. The V and J ends lost 3 bases and 9 bases, in that order; junction bases with no gene match: 10. The germline V gene encodes CDR1 SGHRS and CDR2 YFSETQ.

J is TRBJ2-3 and V is TRBV19; possible D gene TRBD2, 6 bases. CDR3 length: 15 residues. CDR1 is LNHDA and CDR2 is SQIVND in the germline V gene (reference sequence). The V gene lost 7 bases and the J gene lost 5 bases, with 19 bases spanning the gap. The CDR3 reads CASTWGGAGGDTQYF. As DNA, the CDR3 is TGTGCCAGTACCTGGGGCGGGGCTGGTGGAGATACGCAGTATTTT.

V usage is TRBV9 and J usage is TRBJ2-2, with 12 positions matching TRBD2. Unmatched junction bases numbered 7, after V lost 0 bases and J lost 4 bases. This CDR3 is 18 amino acids long. Germline V gene data show CDR1 as SGDLS and CDR2 as YYNGEE. CDR3 coding DNA: TGTGCCAGCAGCGTAGGGCTAGCGGGAGGGCCTGGCACCGGGGAGCTGTTTTTT. Translation: CASSVGLAGGPGTGELFF.

The gene calls are TRBV28 and TRBJ2-3; perhaps TRBD1 as D (5 bases). Germline V gene lookup returns CDR1 MDHEN and CDR2 SYDVKM. Trimming cost V 5 bases and J 2 bases, with 17 bases left between them. This CDR3 has 16 residues. The CDR3: CASSILDTTLTDTQYF. The DNA for the CDR3 is TGTGCCAGCAGTATCCTGGACACAACACTCACAGATACGCAGTATTTT.

The chain links TRBV15 to TRBJ2-1; D uncertain. Germline CDR1 is LNHNV and CDR2 is YYDKDF (reference sequence). V lost 0 bases to trimming and J lost 8 bases, with 14 bases between them. This CDR3 is 15 amino acids long. CDR3 sequence (DNA): TGTGCCACCAGCAGAGAAGTGGGCTATCTCCATGAGCAGTTCTTC. Protein product: CATSREVGYLHEQFF.

The chain employs TRBV3-1 (or the pseudogene TRBV3-2) and TRBJ1-2, with no clear D. The CDR3 length is 14 residues. The V gene's germline CDR1 is LGHDT and CDR2 YNNKEL (reference sequence). The V gene lost 7 bases and the J gene lost 0 bases, with 12 bases spanning the gap. This CDR3 is CASTHLGANYGYTF. DNA of the CDR3: TGTGCCAGCACCCATCTCGGGGCTAACTATGGCTACACCTTC.

The chain carries TRBV6-1 and TRBJ2-7, with TRBD2 matching over 9 bases. Germline V gene lookup returns CDR1 MNHNS and CDR2 SASEGT. The CDR3 is made up of 16 amino acids. The trim removed 4 bases at V and 1 base at J, leaving 8 bases unmatched. The CDR3 reads CASSGMTSGTSYEQYF. The CDR3 DNA sequence: TGTGCCAGCAGTGGAATGACTAGCGGAACGTCCTACGAGCAGTACTTC.

V usage is TRBV3-1 (or the pseudogene TRBV3-2) and J usage is TRBJ2-1; TRBD1 might be the D (6 bases). The CDR3 runs to 14 residues. From germline, CDR1 is LGHDT and CDR2 YNNKEL (reference sequence). V was pared by 6 bases and J by 4 bases, with 13 bases between. CDR3: CASRRGGAYNEQFF. Here the CDR3 DNA reads TGTGCCAGCAGGAGAGGGGGTGCATACAATGAGCAGTTCTTC.

The V and J genes are TRBV5-1 and TRBJ2-7; perhaps TRBD1 as D (5 bases). CDR1 is SGHRS and CDR2 is YFSETQ in the germline V gene. This CDR3 is built from 15 residues. Deletions cut 1 base from V and 3 bases from J, with 14 bases between. This chain's CDR3 is CASSLTARQGYEQYF. The CDR3 DNA sequence: TGCGCCAGCAGCTTGACTGCACGGCAGGGCTACGAGCAGTACTTC.

The chain links TRBV12-3 or TRBV12-4 to TRBJ1-1; 8 positions agree with TRBD1. The J segment lost 5 bases and the V segment lost 5 bases, leaving 4 bases of the junction unmatched. This CDR3 contains 13 residues. CDR3 region: CASSKQGVTEAFF. The CDR3 nucleotides read TGTGCCAGCAGTAAACAGGGGGTTACTGAAGCTTTCTTT.

The genes are TRBV19 and TRBJ2-4, with 7 bases lining up with TRBD1. CDR1 is LNHDA, CDR2 SQIVND, per germline (reference sequence). The CDR3 covers 16 residues. With V trimmed by 7 bases and J by 8 bases, 17 bases remained unmatched. In DNA, the CDR3 is TGTGCCAGTACCATCAGACAGGGAACCCCTCCCTACATTCAGTACTTC. Its translation: CASTIRQGTPPYIQYF.

V gene TRBV5-6 combines with J gene TRBJ1-4, with no clear D. This CDR3 has 15 residues. In germline, CDR1 is SGHDT, CDR2 YYEEEE. V was trimmed by 2 bases and J by 7 bases, leaving 15 bases between them. CDR3 sequence: CASSFGPEGGEKLFF. The CDR3 DNA reads TGTGCCAGCAGCTTTGGACCGGAGGGAGGTGAAAAACTGTTTTTT.

The chain recombines TRBV27 with TRBJ2-1; 12 nucleotides line up with TRBD2. The CDR3 consists of 16 residues. V trimming: 3 bases; J trimming: 4 bases; junction bases outside the gene matches: 4. CDR1 is MNHEY, CDR2 SMNVEV, per germline (reference sequence). The CDR3 coding sequence is TGTGCCAGCAGTTTTTCACTAGCGGGAGGTTACAATGAGCAGTTCTTC. This translates into CASSFSLAGGYNEQFF.

The V call is TRBV10-3, the J call TRBJ1-5; no reliable D call. V was pared by 6 bases and J by 0 bases, with 6 bases between. Germline V gene lookup returns CDR1 ENHRY and CDR2 SYGVKD. The CDR3 length is 13 residues. In DNA, the CDR3 is TGTGCCATCAGAGACTATAGCAATCAGCCCCAGCATTTT. It specifies CAIRDYSNQPQHF.

Only one count was recorded for this clone. The CDR3 protein is CASRHAETEAFF. The CDR3 DNA reads as TGTGCCAGCAGGCATGCGGAGACTGAAGCTTTCTTT. The rearrangement joins TRBV25-1 to TRBJ1-1; D ambiguous. Germline CDR1 reads MGHDK; CDR2 reads SYGVNS. V was pared by 6 bases and J by 5 bases, with 10 bases between. The CDR3 has 12 amino acids.

V gene TRBV28 combines with J gene TRBJ1-2, with D hard to call. This CDR3 is 12 amino acids long. V was shortened by 4 bases and J by 4 bases, with 7 bases between the two germline ends. Germline CDR1 reads MDHEN; CDR2 reads SYDVKM. The CDR3 protein is CASSSGIYGYTF. CDR3 sequence (DNA): TGTGCCAGCAGTTCGGGGATCTATGGCTACACCTTC.